One sample yielded the 19 T cell receptor beta chains listed below, sequenced in a study of T cells in Graves' hyperthyroidism and ophthalmopathy. There were TCR beta CDR3 regions amplified from RNA transcripts. HTBI primers were used for first-round RT-PCR of the TCR CDR3. Each CDR3 protein is one row after TCRdb ran MiXCR on the multiplex PCR reads. The table has roughly 420,000 distinct CDR3 sequences, 12% to 15% seen once. Sequenced sample: blood. Receptor source: a woman under 30 with Graves' hyperthyroidism.

The V gene is TRBV6-5, the J gene TRBJ2-3; D might be TRBD2 (5 bases). Trimming took 1 base from V and 2 from J, leaving 10 bases between them. Germline values: CDR1 MNHEY, CDR2 SVGAGI. The CDR3 runs to 15 residues. CDR3 in DNA: TGTGCCAGCAGTTACTTCCGCGGGTCCACAGATACGCAGTATTTT. Encoded protein: CASSYFRGSTDTQYF.

In this sample, this clonotype turned up many times. The chain couples TRBV11-2 to TRBJ1-1; D perhaps matches TRBD1 (6 bases). Germline V CDR1 and CDR2: SGHAT, FQNNGV. Trimming cost V 8 bases and J 11 bases, with 21 bases left between them. CDR3 length: 13 amino acids. The CDR3, as DNA: TGTGCCAGCGGCCAGGACAGAATTTTTCTCGCTTTCTTT. It codes for CASGQDRIFLAFF. Supplemented by reference TRBV11-2 and TRBJ1-1, the full variable domain reads EAGVAQSPRYKIIEKRQSVAFWCNPISGHATLYWYQQILGQGPKLLIQFQNNGVVDDSQLPKDRFSAERLKGVDSTLKIQPAKLEDSAVYLCASGQDRIFLAFFGQGTRLTVV.

Concerning this clonotype itself: At one boundary the junction diverges from the germline segment, which might be a read error. The chain combines TRBV30 with TRBJ2-1; D unclear. Germline values: CDR1 GTSNPN, CDR2 SVGIG (reference sequence). The CDR3 runs 15 residues. This CDR3 is CAWSVGIIDGGEQLF. CDR3 bases: TGTGCCTGGAGTGTAGGTATAATAGACGGCGGAGAGCAGCTCTTC.

The V and J genes are TRBV5-1 and TRBJ2-2; no firm D call. Germline V CDR1 and CDR2: SGHRS, YFSETQ. The CDR3 extends over 15 amino acids. With 7 bases removed from V and 2 bases from J, the gap between germline ends came to 15 bases. CDR3 loop: CASSGLSFNTGELFF. The CDR3 DNA reads as TGCGCCAGCTCGGGCCTGAGTTTTAACACCGGGGAGCTGTTTTTT.

This clonotype was picked up many times. The CDR3 protein is CASRQTGTEAFF. In nucleotides, the CDR3 is TGTGCCAGCAGGCAGACAGGAACTGAAGCTTTCTTT. The chain combines TRBV28 with TRBJ1-1; tentative D call: TRBD1 (6 bases). Germline V lookup: CDR1 MDHEN, CDR2 SYDVKM. CDR3 length: 12 residues. Trimming pared 6 bases from V and 5 bases from J, leaving 10 bases between.

The J gene is TRBJ1-6, the V gene TRBV5-5, with 9 positions matching TRBD1. This CDR3 has 16 amino acids. Germline V lookup: CDR1 SGHKS, CDR2 YYEKEE (reference sequence). With 0 bases clipped from V and 7 bases from J, the junction kept 5 bases outside the gene matches. CDR3 residues: CASSLGPGQGNSPLHF. The CDR3 DNA reads as TGTGCCAGCAGCTTGGGCCCGGGACAGGGCAATTCACCCCTCCACTTT. Filled out from reference TRBV5-5 and TRBJ1-6, the complete variable domain reads DAGVTQSPTHLIKTRGQQVTLRCSPISGHKSVSWYQQVLGQGPQFIFQYYEKEERGRGNFPDRFSARQFPNYSSELNVNALLLGDSALYLCASSLGPGQGNSPLHFGNGTRLTVT.

Concerning this clonotype itself: A much more abundant neighbour one base away suggests this may be a read error. The rearrangement uses TRBV11-1 and TRBJ2-1; 10 bases fit TRBD2. Trimming took 4 bases from V and 10 from J; bases not matched to a gene: 10. The germline gives CDR1 SGHAT, CDR2 FQDESV (reference sequence). This CDR3 comprises 15 residues. The CDR3 DNA follows: TGTGCCAGCAGCTCTCCTAGCGGGAGATCCCACGAGCAGTTCTTC. Translation: CASSSPSGRSHEQFF.

In its sample, this clonotype was seen a few times. The chain is built from TRBV10-2 and TRBJ1-6, with TRBD1 matching over 8 bases. Unmatched junction bases numbered 3, after V lost 9 bases and J lost 5 bases. The CDR3 contains 13 residues. Germline V gene sequence: CDR1 WSHSY, CDR2 SAAADI. CDR3 bases: TGCGCCAGTCGGGACAGGAATAATTCACCCCTCCACTTT. Protein sequence: CASRDRNNSPLHF.

The sample holds many counts of this clonotype. This chain links TRBV20-1 with TRBJ2-7; 9 bases map to TRBD2. The CDR3 is made up of 15 amino acids. Trimming removed 0 bases from V and 5 bases from J; junction bases left unmatched: 8. Germline-derived CDR1 and CDR2 are DFQATT and SNEGSKA (reference sequence). This CDR3 is CSAREYAGGPDEQYF. The CDR3 DNA follows: TGCAGTGCTAGAGAGTACGCGGGAGGGCCCGACGAGCAGTACTTC.

The rearrangement uses TRBV19 and TRBJ2-1, with D unresolved. V lost 5 bases, J lost 5 bases, and 13 bases lay in between. CDR1 and CDR2 (germline): LNHDA, SQIVND (reference sequence). The CDR3 length is 14 residues. As DNA, the CDR3 is TGTGCCAGTAGTCCAGTCTTAAGACACAATGAGCAGTTCTTC. As protein: CASSPVLRHNEQFF.

The chain has TRBV28 and TRBJ2-7, with D perhaps matching TRBD2 (6 bases). Germline CDR1 is MDHEN and CDR2 is SYDVKM. V was trimmed by 5 bases and J by 4 bases, leaving 15 bases between them. The length of the CDR3 is 14 residues. CDR3 coding DNA: TGTGCCAGCAGTGTCGGGACTCCTCCTTACGAGCAGTACTTC. Residues: CASSVGTPPYEQYF.

This clonotype was observed a few times. The rearrangement joins TRBV15 to TRBJ2-2, with D hard to call. CDR1 is LNHNV and CDR2 is YYDKDF in the germline V gene (reference sequence). Trimming removed 7 bases from V and 0 bases from J, with 12 bases in between. The CDR3 extends over 15 amino acids. CDR3 bases: TGTGCCACCACCGTGCCGGAAGCGAACACCGGGGAGCTGTTTTTT. Translating it yields CATTVPEANTGELFF. Together with reference TRBV15 and TRBJ2-2, the CDR3 gives the full variable domain: DAMVIQNPRYQVTQFGKPVTLSCSQTLNHNVMYWYQQKSSQAPKLLFHYYDKDFNNEADTPDNFQSRRPNTSFCFLDIRSPGLGDTAMYLCATTVPEANTGELFFGEGSRLTVL.

In its sample, this clonotype was seen many times. CDR3 sequence reads: CASKGGLSNEQFF. The CDR3 DNA reads TGTGCCAGCAAAGGGGGCCTCTCCAATGAGCAGTTCTTC. J is TRBJ2-1 and V is TRBV6-1, with 7 bases that match TRBD1. Germline V lookup: CDR1 MNHNS, CDR2 SASEGT. V dropped 7 bases and J dropped 6; count of bases not matched to a gene: 6. CDR3 length: 13 amino acids.

On this clonotype itself: A much larger clone lies a single base off, so this may be a read error. The chain joins TRBV28 to TRBJ1-4; D might be TRBD1 (6 bases). Looked up from germline, CDR1 is MDHEN and CDR2 is SYDVKM. The CDR3 length is 16 residues. CDR3 loop: CASSLGGAGANERLFF. CDR3 nucleotides: TGTGCCAGCAGTTTAGGGGGGGCCGGGGCTAATGAAAGACTGTTTTTT. The full variable domain, in which reference TRBV28 and TRBJ1-4 provide the parts outside the CDR3, is DVKVTQSSRYLVKRTGEKVFLECVQDMDHENMFWYRQDPGLGLRLIYFSYDVKMKEKGDIPEGYSVSREKKERFSLILESASTNQTSMYLCASSLGGAGANERLFFGSGTQLSVL.

This clonotype appeared many times. This chain connects TRBV7-2 to TRBJ2-1; 9 bases agree with TRBD1. J was trimmed by 4 bases and V by 5 bases; bases with no gene match: 6. Germline CDR1 SGHTA, CDR2 FQGNSA. CDR3 length equals 15 residues. CDR3 DNA: TGTGCCAGCAGCCAAACAGGGGGCATATACAATGAGCAGTTCTTC. This sequence encodes CASSQTGGIYNEQFF.

This clonotype was detected only a few times. This chain joins TRBV29-1 and TRBJ2-2; D unclear. Germline loops: CDR1 SQVTM, CDR2 ANQGSEA. Trimming cost V 5 bases and J 6 bases, with 4 bases left between them. This CDR3 region has 10 residues. CDR3 sequence reads: CSVFSGELFF. DNA of the CDR3: TGCAGCGTTTTCTCCGGGGAGCTGTTTTTT.

The chain couples TRBV24-1 to TRBJ2-5; the D gene is possibly TRBD1 (5 bases). V lost 4 bases, J lost 5 bases, and 10 bases lay in between. CDR1 and CDR2 (germline): KGHDR, SFDVKD. This CDR3 comprises 13 residues. The CDR3 DNA follows: TGTGCCACCAGTGACCCTGCAGGGGAGACCCAGTACTTC. Protein product: CATSDPAGETQYF.

This clonotype has ten or more counts. J is TRBJ2-3 and V is TRBV20-1; D is uncertain. V was trimmed by 3 bases and J by 0 bases, leaving 16 bases between them. The CDR3 consists of 16 residues. Germline CDR1 is DFQATT and CDR2 is SNEGSKA (reference sequence). The CDR3 DNA is TGCAGTGCTAGTCCCGGGTTTTCCCCTAGCACAGATACGCAGTATTTT. Amino acids: CSASPGFSPSTDTQYF.

The rearrangement uses TRBV4-2 and TRBJ1-2; D gene ambiguous. The ends were cut back, 1 base at V and 10 bases at J, with 10 bases in the middle. The CDR3 has 12 residues. Looked up from germline, CDR1 is LGHNA and CDR2 is YNFKEQ. CDR3 sequence: CASSQGSTNYTF. The DNA for the CDR3 is TGTGCCAGCAGCCAAGGGTCTACCAACTACACCTTC.